Below are 17 T cell receptor beta chains sequenced from a single sample in a study of identical twins (dated by TCRdb to the mid-2010s). Libraries came from 5' RACE. Sequencer: Illumina HiSeq 2000. Clones were called with MiXCR by TCRdb after fastp trimmed the public reads at Q25, and only in-frame beta chains were retained. All rows with the same CDR3 protein become a single entry with the most common DNA and genes. This sample has about 890,000 distinct CDR3 sequences in its table, and over 9% of those were observed once. 1.5% to 2% of the sample is held by the ten biggest clonotypes. In addition, the sample was reused for a study of yellow fever vaccine responses in identical twins.

The sequenced sample was PBMCs. The receptors were sampled from a woman aged 18-29 years in good health.

The chain recombines TRBV10-3 with TRBJ1-1, with a tentative D call TRBD1 (6 bases). Deletions cut 4 bases from V and 5 bases from J, with 14 bases between. Germline CDR1 reads ENHRY; CDR2 reads SYGVKD. The CDR3 extends over 14 amino acids. The CDR3 spells CAISGGAAGTEAFF. DNA for the CDR3: TGTGCCATCAGTGGGGGGGCCGCTGGAACTGAAGCTTTCTTT.

The CDR3 sequence: CSAQDRGDYGYTF. In nucleotides, the CDR3 is TGCAGTGCCCAGGACAGGGGGGACTATGGCTACACCTTC. This chain connects TRBV20-1 to TRBJ1-2; 10 bases agree with TRBD1. This CDR3 has 13 residues. V was pared by 6 bases and J by 3 bases, with 4 bases of the junction left unmatched. Germline V lookup: CDR1 DFQATT, CDR2 SNEGSKA (reference sequence).

This clonotype has just a few counts. The gene calls are TRBV24-1 and TRBJ1-5; D is undetermined. V gave up 4 bases and J gave up 5 bases, with 11 bases separating them. The CDR3 extends over 14 amino acids. Germline V lookup: CDR1 KGHDR, CDR2 SFDVKD. This CDR3 reads CATSDAPYYQPQHF. For the CDR3, the DNA is TGTGCCACCAGTGACGCCCCATACTATCAGCCCCAGCATTTT.

This clonotype was observed at least ten times. The V call is TRBV15, the J call TRBJ2-1, with TRBD1 as a possible D gene (5 bases). CDR3 length equals 14 residues. Germline CDR1 is LNHNV and CDR2 is YYDKDF (reference sequence). The V gene lost 0 bases and the J gene lost 8 bases, with 11 bases spanning the gap. Written as DNA, the CDR3 is TGTGCCACCAGCAGAGATGTCAGCAGGGATGAGCAGTTCTTC. Encoded protein: CATSRDVSRDEQFF. The entire variable domain, with the rest obtained from reference TRBV15 and TRBJ2-1, is as follows: DAMVIQNPRYQVTQFGKPVTLSCSQTLNHNVMYWYQQKSSQAPKLLFHYYDKDFNNEADTPDNFQSRRPNTSFCFLDIRSPGLGDTAMYLCATSRDVSRDEQFFGPGTRLTVL.

The V gene is TRBV10-3, the J gene TRBJ2-5; TRBD1 matches at 9 bases. Germline-derived CDR1 and CDR2 are ENHRY and SYGVKD. The CDR3 has 15 amino acids. V shed 4 bases and J 1 base; nucleotides not matched to a gene: 4. CDR3 sequence: CAISVGTGIQETQYF. The DNA for the CDR3 is TGTGCCATCAGTGTCGGGACAGGGATCCAAGAGACCCAGTACTTC.

The V and J genes are TRBV24-1 and TRBJ1-1; D not resolved. The CDR3 sequence is 11 residues long. Trimming pared 7 bases from V and 5 bases from J, leaving 7 bases between. CDR1 is KGHDR and CDR2 is SFDVKD in the germline V gene. As DNA, the CDR3 is TGTGCCACCAGGGATAGGACTGAAGCTTTCTTT. Protein sequence: CATRDRTEAFF.

This clonotype was found a few times. The chain has TRBV7-9 and TRBJ2-7, with D possibly matching TRBD1 (5 bases). V gave up 0 bases and J gave up 2 bases, with 14 bases separating them. From germline, CDR1 is SEHNR and CDR2 FQNEAQ (reference sequence). CDR3 length: 16 residues. The CDR3 bases are TGTGCCAGCAGCTTAGCGCAGGGTGGCTCGACCTACGAGCAGTACTTC. It specifies CASSLAQGGSTYEQYF.

This clonotype was picked up a small number of times. This sequence joins TRBV2 and TRBJ1-6; weak D call: TRBD1 (5 bases). In germline, CDR1 is SNHLY, CDR2 FYNNEI. V was trimmed by 6 bases and J by 14 bases, leaving 17 bases between them. This CDR3 is built from 13 residues. The CDR3 here is CASRNDRTQALHF. The CDR3 DNA reads as TGTGCCAGCAGGAACGACAGAACTCAGGCCCTCCACTTT.

A few counts support this clonotype. This chain links TRBV20-1 with TRBJ2-1, with D possibly matching TRBD2 (5 bases). The CDR3 loop spans 14 amino acids. From germline, CDR1 is DFQATT and CDR2 SNEGSKA (reference sequence). Trimming took off 6 bases at V and 6 bases at J, with 18 bases between the two ends. CDR3: CSAEGVAGANEQFF. DNA for the CDR3: TGCAGTGCAGAGGGAGTAGCCGGTGCCAATGAGCAGTTCTTC.

This sequence joins TRBV12-3 or TRBV12-4 and TRBJ2-3; 10 nucleotides agree with TRBD2. This CDR3 has 16 amino acids. The J segment lost 3 bases and the V segment lost 5 bases, leaving 8 bases of the junction unmatched. CDR3 bases: TGTGCCAGCAGTCTTCAGCGGGAGGGACTAACAGATACGCAGTATTTT. Its protein is CASSLQREGLTDTQYF.

The rearrangement uses TRBV12-3 or TRBV12-4 and TRBJ1-2; D remains ambiguous. CDR3 length: 14 amino acids. V dropped 6 bases and J dropped 0 bases, with 11 bases sitting between them. The DNA of the CDR3 is TGTGCCAGCAGCCACCAGCCGGCTAACTATGGCTACACCTTC. Residues: CASSHQPANYGYTF.

This clonotype occurred many times. V and J are TRBV5-1 and TRBJ2-4; no definite D call. Trimming removed 0 bases at V and 4 bases at J, with 5 bases between. The CDR3 runs to 13 residues. The V gene's germline CDR1 is SGHRS and CDR2 YFSETQ. This CDR3 reads CASSLGVKNIQYF. CDR3 in DNA: TGCGCCAGCAGCTTGGGCGTGAAAAACATTCAGTACTTC.

This clonotype was seen a few times. The V and J genes are TRBV29-1 and TRBJ2-3; possible D gene TRBD2, 6 bases. V was shortened by 4 bases and J by 6 bases, with 14 bases between the two germline ends. In germline, CDR1 is SQVTM, CDR2 ANQGSEA. This CDR3 contains 13 residues. The CDR3: CSVVVAGSDTQYF. The CDR3 DNA sequence: TGCAGCGTTGTGGTGGCGGGATCGGATACGCAGTATTTT.

This chain links TRBV10-3 with TRBJ2-3; 12 nucleotides match TRBD2. Germline V lookup: CDR1 ENHRY, CDR2 SYGVKD. The CDR3 extends over 16 amino acids. V gave up 5 bases and J gave up 4 bases; unmatched junction bases: 7. CDR3: CAISRYPSGRADTQYF. CDR3 DNA: TGTGCCATCAGTCGCTACCCTAGCGGGAGGGCAGATACGCAGTATTTT.

This clonotype was seen at least ten times. The rearrangement links TRBV5-6 to TRBJ2-6, with D possibly TRBD1 on 5 matching bases. Trimming left V 0 bases short and J 1 base short, with 11 bases between. The CDR3 covers 17 residues. Germline CDR1 reads SGHDT; CDR2 reads YYEEEE. CDR3 nucleotides: TGTGCCAGCAGCTTGGTTCAGGGTGGGTCTGGGGCCAACGTCCTGACTTTC. Translating it yields CASSLVQGGSGANVLTF.

J is TRBJ2-5 and V is TRBV7-2, with 10 nucleotides matching TRBD1. Germline CDR1 and CDR2: SGHTA and FQGNSA. Trimming at V came to 4 bases and at J to 3 bases, leaving 5 bases not matched to a gene. The CDR3 is 15 amino acids. CDR3 DNA: TGTGCCAGCAGCTATGAGACAGGGGGCGAAGAGACCCAGTACTTC. It encodes CASSYETGGEETQYF.

The sample holds a few counts of this clonotype. The chain combines TRBV11-2 with TRBJ1-2; 9 nucleotides match TRBD1. CDR1 is SGHAT, CDR2 FQNNGV, per germline. V was pared by 3 bases and J by 7 bases, with 9 bases of the junction left unmatched. This CDR3 is built from 15 residues. CDR3 sequence reads: CASSLGFSDRGGYTF. Here the CDR3 DNA reads TGTGCCAGCAGCTTGGGTTTCTCGGACAGGGGTGGCTACACCTTC.